Described below is a single TCR beta chain sequence and its context. The entry originates in a study of shared clonotypes between healthy human individuals. The CDR3 loop spans 17 amino acids. V lost 4 bases, J lost 0 bases, and 5 bases stayed unmatched. Germline-derived CDR1 and CDR2 are SGHTA and FQGTGA. In the naive CD8 group, cells lacked CD45RO and were positively selected for CCR7, so terminally differentiated effector memory CD45RA+ cells were left out. Each subset's genomic DNA was split evenly across several immunoSEQ plates. This table comes from immunoSEQ multiplex PCR, and its TCRdb copy is limited to in-frame clones, with some not included. This table holds roughly 2,000,000 clones, about 93% found once.

The sample comprised naive CD8+ T cells from PBMCs. The chain couples TRBV7-3 to TRBJ2-2; 10 bases agree with TRBD2. The TCR originated in a man aged 18 to 35 in good health. Some clones in this sample may be carry-over from other donors' samples. This chain's CDR3 is CASSSRTSGTNTGELFF. The CDR3 bases are TGTGCCAGCAGCTCCCGGACTAGCGGCACGAACACCGGGGAGCTGTTTTTT. Full variable domain (missing parts from reference TRBV7-3 and TRBJ2-2): GAGVSQTPSNKVTEKGKYVELRCDPISGHTALYWYRQSLGQGPEFLIYFQGTGAADDSGLPNDRFFAVRPEGSVSTLKIQRTERGDSAVYLCASSSRTSGTNTGELFFGEGSRLTVL.